This is a list of T cell receptor beta chains from one sample in a study of neurological immune-mediated disorders. TCRdb processed the 5' RACE reads anew with MiXCR; each CDR3 protein has one entry. The sample records tens of thousands of distinct CDR3 sequences, roughly 13% being singletons. The specimen was PBMCs. The receptors here all came from a woman between 50 and 59 years old in good health. CDR3s include the opening cysteine and the closing phenylalanine or tryptophan. The order of the fields is clone size, D gene, CDR3 length, V gene, J gene, CDR3 protein, CDR3 DNA. D genes are given only for firm matches. Only part of the rows carry a size: once, few, many, or a class if the clone is expanded.

clone size: few; D gene: TRBD1; CDR3 length: 15; V gene: TRBV10-3; J gene: TRBJ2-1; CDR3 protein: CATKTSGTDYNEQFF; CDR3 DNA: TGTGCCACCAAAACCTCCGGGACAGATTACAATGAGCAGTTCTTC
clone size: many; D gene: -; CDR3 length: 14; V gene: TRBV28; J gene: TRBJ2-3; CDR3 protein: CASSLGALGGTQYF; CDR3 DNA: TGTGCCAGCAGTTTGGGAGCGCTAGGGGGGACGCAGTATTTT
clone size: many; D gene: -; CDR3 length: 13; V gene: TRBV6-7; J gene: TRBJ1-1; CDR3 protein: CASYRSQDTEAFF; CDR3 DNA: TGTGCCAGTTACAGGTCGCAGGACACTGAAGCTTTCTTT
clone size: many; D gene: -; CDR3 length: 12; V gene: TRBV20-1; J gene: TRBJ2-2; CDR3 protein: CSARNTGGELFF; CDR3 DNA: TGCAGTGCTAGGAACACGGGCGGGGAGCTGTTTTTT
clone size: many; D gene: TRBD2; CDR3 length: 16; V gene: TRBV5-1; J gene: TRBJ2-3; CDR3 protein: CASSASGTSGRDTQYF; CDR3 DNA: TGCGCCAGCAGCGCTTCCGGGACTAGCGGGAGAGATACGCAGTATTTT
clone size: many; D gene: TRBD2; CDR3 length: 17; V gene: TRBV7-8; J gene: TRBJ2-5; CDR3 protein: CASTTLSWREGPETQYF; CDR3 DNA: TGTGCCAGCACCACTCTATCCTGGCGGGAGGGCCCGGAGACCCAGTACTTC
clone size: many; D gene: -; CDR3 length: 14; V gene: TRBV7-9; J gene: TRBJ1-1; CDR3 protein: CASSKERITGEAFF; CDR3 DNA: TGTGCCAGCAGCAAAGAGAGGATAACGGGAGAAGCTTTCTTT
clone size: few; D gene: -; CDR3 length: 19; V gene: TRBV14; J gene: TRBJ1-1; CDR3 protein: CASSQIKRGGTQTFTEAFF; CDR3 DNA: TGTGCCAGCAGCCAAATCAAAAGGGGGGGGACCCAGACGTTCACTGAAGCTTTCTTT
clone size: few; D gene: -; CDR3 length: 13; V gene: TRBV5-1; J gene: TRBJ1-5; CDR3 protein: CASSPEGSQPQHF; CDR3 DNA: TGCGCCAGCAGCCCGGAGGGGTCTCAGCCCCAGCATTTT
clone size: many; D gene: -; CDR3 length: 16; V gene: TRBV7-9; J gene: TRBJ1-1; CDR3 protein: CASSLDWGTGPLGAFF; CDR3 DNA: TGTGCCAGCAGCTTAGATTGGGGCACAGGGCCTCTCGGAGCTTTCTTT
clone size: many; D gene: -; CDR3 length: 13; V gene: TRBV10-3; J gene: TRBJ2-5; CDR3 protein: CAIIVDQKETQYF; CDR3 DNA: TGTGCCATCATTGTTGACCAAAAAGAGACCCAGTACTTC
clone size: many; D gene: TRBD1; CDR3 length: 19; V gene: TRBV28; J gene: TRBJ2-7; CDR3 protein: CASSLPTGTGGLFAYEQYF; CDR3 DNA: TGTGCCAGCAGTTTACCAACCGGGACAGGGGGCCTTTTTGCCTACGAGCAGTACTTC
clone size: many; D gene: -; CDR3 length: 14; V gene: TRBV20-1; J gene: TRBJ2-1; CDR3 protein: CSARKQGTFNEQFF; CDR3 DNA: TGCAGTGCTAGAAAACAGGGAACATTCAATGAGCAGTTCTTC
clone size: many; D gene: TRBD2; CDR3 length: 13; V gene: TRBV29-1; J gene: TRBJ2-7; CDR3 protein: CSYKGKGRDEQYF; CDR3 DNA: TGCAGCTACAAAGGTAAAGGGAGGGACGAGCAGTACTTC
clone size: many; D gene: -; CDR3 length: 15; V gene: TRBV15; J gene: TRBJ2-7; CDR3 protein: CATSRERGSSYEQYF; CDR3 DNA: TGTGCCACCAGCAGAGAAAGGGGAAGCTCCTACGAGCAGTACTTC
clone size: once; D gene: TRBD2; CDR3 length: 15; V gene: TRBV6-1; J gene: TRBJ2-1; CDR3 protein: CASSEGTSQYNEQFF; CDR3 DNA: TGTGCCAGCAGTGAAGGGACTAGCCAATACAATGAGCAGTTCTTC
clone size: many; D gene: -; CDR3 length: 15; V gene: TRBV6-2/TRBV6-3; J gene: TRBJ2-1; CDR3 protein: CASSRPHTQNNEQFF; CDR3 DNA: TGTGCCAGCAGCCGACCCCACACTCAGAACAATGAGCAGTTCTTC
clone size: many; D gene: -; CDR3 length: 18; V gene: TRBV12-3/TRBV12-4; J gene: TRBJ2-1; CDR3 protein: CASSPVPRRTTVVNEQFF; CDR3 DNA: TGTGCCAGCAGCCCCGTTCCGCGACGGACGACGGTGGTCAATGAGCAGTTCTTC
clone size: many; D gene: -; CDR3 length: 16; V gene: TRBV5-1; J gene: TRBJ2-5; CDR3 protein: CASSLQTAAYQETQYF; CDR3 DNA: TGCGCCAGCAGCTTGCAGACAGCAGCGTACCAAGAGACCCAGTACTTC
clone size: few; D gene: TRBD2; CDR3 length: 13; V gene: TRBV20-1; J gene: TRBJ2-3; CDR3 protein: CSAATSGTDTQYF; CDR3 DNA: TGCAGTGCTGCAACTAGCGGCACAGATACGCAGTATTTT
clone size: -; D gene: -; CDR3 length: 12; V gene: TRBV27; J gene: TRBJ2-1; CDR3 protein: CASSPTTSTQFF; CDR3 DNA: TGTGCCAGCAGTCCCACGACCTCGACGCAGTTCTTC
clone size: many; D gene: -; CDR3 length: 14; V gene: TRBV5-1; J gene: TRBJ1-2; CDR3 protein: CASSTSGTQYGYTF; CDR3 DNA: TGCGCCAGCAGCACATCGGGGACACAGTATGGCTACACCTTC
clone size: many; D gene: -; CDR3 length: 15; V gene: TRBV12-5; J gene: TRBJ1-1; CDR3 protein: CASGLALGGGTEAFF; CDR3 DNA: TGTGCTAGTGGTTTGGCGCTTGGGGGGGGGACTGAAGCTTTCTTT
clone size: many; D gene: TRBD1; CDR3 length: 15; V gene: TRBV12-3/TRBV12-4; J gene: TRBJ1-2; CDR3 protein: CASSSLQGALYGYTF; CDR3 DNA: TGTGCCAGCAGTTCCCTCCAGGGGGCTCTATATGGCTACACCTTC
clone size: many; D gene: TRBD2; CDR3 length: 14; V gene: TRBV20-1; J gene: TRBJ2-1; CDR3 protein: CSAPRTSGANEQFF; CDR3 DNA: TGCAGTGCTCCGAGGACTAGCGGGGCCAATGAGCAGTTCTTC
clone size: -; D gene: -; CDR3 length: 14; V gene: TRBV10-2; J gene: TRBJ2-7; CDR3 protein: CASSIVGQAYEQYF; CDR3 DNA: TGCGCCAGCTCTATAGTGGGCCAAGCGTACGAGCAGTACTTC
clone size: many; D gene: TRBD1; CDR3 length: 17; V gene: TRBV20-1; J gene: TRBJ1-5; CDR3 protein: CSARDKRTGRSNQPQHF; CDR3 DNA: TGCAGTGCTAGAGATAAAAGGACAGGGAGAAGCAATCAGCCCCAGCATTTT
clone size: many; D gene: -; CDR3 length: 16; V gene: TRBV20-1; J gene: TRBJ2-1; CDR3 protein: CSAIIGTGHSYNEQFF; CDR3 DNA: TGCAGTGCTATAATAGGGACTGGACATTCTTACAATGAGCAGTTCTTC
clone size: -; D gene: TRBD2; CDR3 length: 14; V gene: TRBV5-1; J gene: TRBJ2-1; CDR3 protein: CASNFGARGDVQFF; CDR3 DNA: TGCGCCAGCAATTTCGGGGCCCGGGGGGATGTGCAGTTCTTC
clone size: many; D gene: -; CDR3 length: 13; V gene: TRBV3-1; J gene: TRBJ2-3; CDR3 protein: CASSQDRQNTQYF; CDR3 DNA: TGTGCCAGCAGCCAAGATCGTCAGAATACGCAGTATTTT
clone size: -; D gene: -; CDR3 length: 12; V gene: TRBV6-1; J gene: TRBJ2-1; CDR3 protein: CASSEGTNEQFF; CDR3 DNA: TGTGCCAGCAGTGAGGGTACGAATGAGCAGTTCTTC
clone size: -; D gene: -; CDR3 length: 15; V gene: TRBV18; J gene: TRBJ2-6; CDR3 protein: CASSQGLTGANVLTF; CDR3 DNA: TGTGCCAGCTCACAGGGTCTTACTGGGGCCAACGTCCTGACTTTC
clone size: many; D gene: -; CDR3 length: 16; V gene: TRBV6-5; J gene: TRBJ1-2; CDR3 protein: CATAEEGTQATYGYTF; CDR3 DNA: TGTGCCACCGCTGAGGAAGGGACCCAAGCCACTTATGGCTACACCTTC
clone size: few; D gene: -; CDR3 length: 13; V gene: TRBV11-3; J gene: TRBJ2-2; CDR3 protein: CASSLVGVGELFF; CDR3 DNA: TGTGCCAGCAGCTTAGTGGGTGTCGGGGAGCTGTTTTTT
clone size: few; D gene: -; CDR3 length: 14; V gene: TRBV5-5; J gene: TRBJ2-7; CDR3 protein: CASSGLGPAAANHF; CDR3 DNA: TGTGCCAGCAGCGGACTGGGTCCGGCGGCGGCTAACCACTTC
clone size: few; D gene: -; CDR3 length: 14; V gene: TRBV18; J gene: TRBJ1-1; CDR3 protein: CASSPQRVDTEAFF; CDR3 DNA: TGTGCCAGCTCACCCCAAAGGGTGGACACTGAAGCTTTCTTT
clone size: many; D gene: -; CDR3 length: 14; V gene: TRBV7-2; J gene: TRBJ2-5; CDR3 protein: CANRRRQGEETQYF; CDR3 DNA: TGTGCCAACAGACGGAGGCAGGGAGAGGAGACCCAGTACTTC
clone size: many; D gene: -; CDR3 length: 15; V gene: TRBV7-2; J gene: TRBJ2-2; CDR3 protein: CASSWWTGAAGELFF; CDR3 DNA: TGTGCCAGCAGCTGGTGGACGGGGGCGGCCGGGGAGCTGTTTTTT
clone size: many; D gene: -; CDR3 length: 15; V gene: TRBV20-1; J gene: TRBJ2-4; CDR3 protein: CSAARTGLAKNIQYF; CDR3 DNA: TGCAGTGCCGCCCGGACTGGCTTAGCCAAAAACATTCAGTACTTC
clone size: many; D gene: -; CDR3 length: 11; V gene: TRBV10-3; J gene: TRBJ1-2; CDR3 protein: CAISDSYGYTF; CDR3 DNA: TGTGCCATCAGTGACAGCTATGGCTACACCTTC
clone size: many; D gene: -; CDR3 length: 12; V gene: TRBV20-1; J gene: TRBJ1-1; CDR3 protein: CSAVGSNTEAFF; CDR3 DNA: TGCAGTGCCGTAGGCAGTAACACTGAAGCTTTCTTT
clone size: many; D gene: -; CDR3 length: 16; V gene: TRBV18; J gene: TRBJ1-3; CDR3 protein: CASSPFRQDSGNTIYF; CDR3 DNA: TGTGCCAGCTCGCCATTTCGACAGGACTCTGGAAACACCATATATTTT